This T cell receptor beta chain comes out of a study of blood T cells in healthy people across ages. Combining a sample-barcoded 5' primer with a J-beta primer mix, a second PCR ran for roughly 7 to 12 cycles. Every sample produced at least 3 million CDR3-containing paired-end reads. TCRdb used MiXCR to reprocess the 5' RACE reads, holding one entry per CDR3 protein. The table has 1,800,000 or so distinct CDR3 sequences, 39% seen once. What was sequenced was blood. This TCR was recovered from a human donor in good health.

In DNA, the CDR3 is TGTGCCACCCGTTCGGACAGGGAGGCTGAAAAACTGTTTTTT. Amino acid sequence: CATRSDREAEKLFF. V usage is TRBV15 and J usage is TRBJ1-4; 8 bases line up with TRBD1. CDR3 length: 14 amino acids. Germline V CDR1 and CDR2: LNHNV, YYDKDF (reference sequence). Trimming removed 8 bases from V and 7 bases from J; junction bases left unmatched: 9.